What follows are 16 T cell receptor beta chains derived from one specimen sequenced in a study of vaccination effects on CD4 cells after COVID-19. No antigens are known for them. Some clones are missing from TCRdb's copy, which holds only in-frame ones; the method was immunoSEQ multiplex PCR. The sample contains 55,000 to 90,000 clones, 73% of which appear only once. Antigen-specific CD4+ T cells were first expanded with viral peptide pools by the ViraFEST assay and only then sequenced. CD4+ T cells were isolated after around 10 days of culture. A positive SARS-CoV-2 PCR test fell between March and December 2020. The source material was CD4+ T cells from PBMCs cultured with HIV peptides, sampled before COVID-19 vaccination. The subset: HIV-1 Nef peptide pool negative control/reference culture. The receptors derive from a human donor who had a prior SARS-CoV-2 infection.

The V call is TRBV10-3, the J call TRBJ2-3, with a weak D call TRBD1 (5 bases). Germline V gene lookup returns CDR1 ENHRY and CDR2 SYGVKD. This CDR3 has 13 amino acids. V was trimmed by 2 bases and J by 7 bases, leaving 10 bases between them. CDR3 DNA sequence: TGTGCCATCAGTGAGGACAGTTCGAATACGCAGTATTTT. Its translation is CAISEDSSNTQYF.

V is TRBV15 and J is TRBJ2-1; D uncertain. The CDR3 totals 14 residues. Trimming took off 1 base at V and 7 bases at J, with 11 bases between the two ends. CDR1 and CDR2 (germline): LNHNV, YYDKDF (reference sequence). CDR3: CATSRGETLNEQFF. The DNA for the CDR3 is TGTGCCACCAGCAGAGGAGAGACTCTTAATGAGCAGTTCTTC.

The chain employs TRBV2 and TRBJ2-7, with D maybe TRBD1 (5 bases). Germline V gives CDR1 SNHLY, CDR2 FYNNEI. The CDR3 is 13 residues long. Trimming shortened V by 3 bases and J by 2 bases, and 8 bases separated the two germline ends. DNA for the CDR3: TGTGCCAGCAGTGATGCCAGGGCCTACGAGCAGTACTTC. Its translation: CASSDARAYEQYF.

The chain links TRBV2 to TRBJ1-3; the match to TRBD1 covers 7 bases. Germline V lookup: CDR1 SNHLY, CDR2 FYNNEI. The V and J ends lost 6 bases and 2 bases, in that order; junction bases with no gene match: 4. This CDR3 has 14 residues. The CDR3 here is CASSEQGAGNTIYF. CDR3 in DNA: TGTGCCAGCAGCGAGCAGGGGGCTGGAAACACCATATATTTT.

This chain connects TRBV11-2 to TRBJ2-6; D not resolved. CDR3 length equals 15 residues. V was shortened by 5 bases and J by 0 bases, with 8 bases between the two germline ends. CDR1 and CDR2 (germline): SGHAT, FQNNGV. In nucleotides, the CDR3 is TGTGCCAGCAGCGTCCAAGTCTCTGGGGCCAACGTCCTGACTTTC. Its translation is CASSVQVSGANVLTF.

This clone was observed a handful of times. In DNA form, the CDR3 reads TGTGCCAGCAGCTCAAATAGCGGGAGTGGCCTGTACAATGAGCAGTTCTTC. It yields the protein CASSSNSGSGLYNEQFF. This rearrangement joins TRBV11-2 to TRBJ2-1; 9 bases are shared with TRBD2. Germline loops: CDR1 SGHAT, CDR2 FQNNGV. The ends lost 4 bases at V and 4 bases at J; junction bases unmatched: 11. The CDR3 is 17 residues long. Combining the CDR3 with reference TRBV11-2 and TRBJ2-1 gives the whole variable domain EAGVAQSPRYKIIEKRQSVAFWCNPISGHATLYWYQQILGQGPKLLIQFQNNGVVDDSQLPKDRFSAERLKGVDSTLKIQPAKLEDSAVYLCASSSNSGSGLYNEQFFGPGTRLTVL.

V usage is TRBV3-1 (or the pseudogene TRBV3-2) and J usage is TRBJ2-1; a weak D match, TRBD2 (5 bases). Trimming pared 4 bases from V and 4 bases from J, leaving 11 bases between. Germline V lookup: CDR1 LGHDT, CDR2 YNNKEL (reference sequence). The CDR3 covers 14 residues. The CDR3: CASSPSGIYNEQFF. The CDR3 DNA reads as TGTGCCAGCAGCCCGTCGGGGATTTACAATGAGCAGTTCTTC.

This clone showed up just once. The chain uses TRBV19 and TRBJ2-7; possibly TRBD1 or TRBD2 for D (5 bases each). Germline V gene data show CDR1 as LNHDA and CDR2 as SQIVND (reference sequence). Trimming left V 3 bases short and J 7 bases short, with 13 bases between. The CDR3 sequence is 13 residues long. CDR3 loop: CASSMSRAGEQYF. The CDR3 region has the DNA TGTGCCAGTAGTATGTCCAGGGCGGGTGAGCAGTACTTC.

The chain has TRBV10-3 and TRBJ2-1; TRBD1 matches at 7 bases. The CDR3 runs to 13 residues. Germline trimming cut 10 bases from V and 3 bases from J; bases unmatched to any gene: 6. CDR1 and CDR2 (germline): ENHRY, SYGVKD. The CDR3 sequence: CATSRDSYNEQFF. The CDR3 bases are TGTGCCACGAGTCGGGACAGCTACAATGAGCAGTTCTTC.

A single count supports this clone. V is TRBV18 and J is TRBJ1-5; the D is unclear. The CDR3 sequence is 12 residues long. V was cut by 3 bases and J by 7 bases, with 7 bases left in between. The V gene's germline CDR1 is KGHSH and CDR2 LQKENI. DNA of the CDR3: TGTGCCAGCTCACCTGGAGAACAGCCCCAGCATTTT. Encoded protein: CASSPGEQPQHF.

The chain employs TRBV3-1 (or the pseudogene TRBV3-2) and TRBJ1-2; D is uncertain. The V gene lost 4 bases and the J gene lost 1 base, with 13 bases spanning the gap. The CDR3 runs to 15 residues. Germline V gene data show CDR1 as LGHDT and CDR2 as YNNKEL (reference sequence). CDR3 residues: CASSRSLWSNYGYTF. The CDR3 DNA follows: TGTGCCAGCAGCCGCTCCCTCTGGAGTAACTATGGCTACACCTTC.

The chain employs TRBV7-8 and TRBJ2-3; TRBD1 or TRBD2 may be the D gene (5 bases each). This CDR3 is built from 14 residues. The V gene's germline CDR1 is SGHVS and CDR2 FQNEAQ. Deletions cut 4 bases from V and 1 base from J, with 9 bases between. The CDR3 region has the DNA TGTGCCAGCAGCTACATGGGGGGCACAGATACGCAGTATTTT. Translated, it gives CASSYMGGTDTQYF.

The J gene is TRBJ2-7, the V gene TRBV4-1; TRBD2 matches 9 bases. Trimming took 3 bases from V and 3 from J; bases not matched to a gene: 6. CDR3 size: 15 residues. The V gene's germline CDR1 is MGHRA and CDR2 YSYEKL. The CDR3 DNA reads TGCGCCAGCAGCCAGCGGGGGGGCCAGAGCTACGAGCAGTACTTC. Its protein product is CASSQRGGQSYEQYF.

This clone was found once. J is TRBJ1-2 and V is TRBV7-8; no definite D call. Germline assignment: CDR1 SGHVS and CDR2 FQNEAQ. The CDR3 sequence is 14 residues long. The V end was cut by 0 bases, the J end by 7 bases, with 12 bases between. CDR3 sequence (DNA): TGTGCCAGCAGCTTAGCGTTCAGAGACTTTGGCTACACCTTC. Protein sequence: CASSLAFRDFGYTF.

This sequence joins TRBV24-1 and TRBJ2-3; 7 bases align to TRBD2. This CDR3 comprises 17 residues. The trim removed 0 bases at V and 1 base at J, leaving 6 bases unmatched. Germline lookup yields CDR1 KGHDR and CDR2 SFDVKD. The CDR3 nucleotides read TGTGCCACCAGTGATTTGAGGTCTCTAGCGGGCACAGATACGCAGTATTTT. It codes for CATSDLRSLAGTDTQYF.

For this clone: Other nucleotide sequences from this sample produce the same CDR3. This chain uses TRBV5-6 with TRBJ1-5; D is unresolved. The V and J ends lost 0 bases and 5 bases respectively, with 6 bases between them. In germline, CDR1 is SGHDT, CDR2 YYEEEE. The CDR3 spans 13 residues. Here the CDR3 reads CASSLGPDQPQHF. The CDR3 nucleotides read TGTGCCAGCAGCTTGGGACCTGATCAGCCCCAGCATTTT.